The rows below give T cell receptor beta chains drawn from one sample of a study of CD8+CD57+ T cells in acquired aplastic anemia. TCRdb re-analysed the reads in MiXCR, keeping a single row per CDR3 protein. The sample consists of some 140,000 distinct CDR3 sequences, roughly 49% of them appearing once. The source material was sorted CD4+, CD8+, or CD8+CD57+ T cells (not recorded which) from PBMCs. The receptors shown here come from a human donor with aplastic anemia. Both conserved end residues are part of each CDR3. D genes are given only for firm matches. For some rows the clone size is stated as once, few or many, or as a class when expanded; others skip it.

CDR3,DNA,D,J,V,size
CSASNEKLFF,TGCAGTGCTAGTAATGAAAAACTGTTTTTT,NA,TRBJ1-4,TRBV20-1,NA
CASSPRGSYERYF,TGTGCCAGCAGCCCTAGGGGGTCCTACGAGCGGTACTTC,NA,TRBJ2-7,TRBV13,NA
CASGGDRSPYEQYF,TGTGCCAGCGGCGGGGACAGGTCTCCCTACGAGCAGTACTTC,TRBD1,TRBJ2-7,TRBV11-2,many
CASSKGTDTQYF,TGTGCCAGCAGCAAAGGGACAGATACGCAGTATTTT,NA,TRBJ2-3,TRBV25-1,many
CASSLEGGQYTDTQYF,TGTGCCAGCAGCTTAGAGGGGGGACAGTACACAGATACGCAGTATTTT,NA,TRBJ2-3,TRBV11-2,many
CASSLDPVSYNSPLHF,TGTGCCAGCAGCTTAGATCCAGTCTCCTATAATTCACCCCTCCACTTT,NA,TRBJ1-6,TRBV11-2,NA
CASSSKGTGGLSTNEKLFF,TGTGCCAGCAGCTCCAAAGGGACAGGGGGCTTATCAACTAATGAAAAACTGTTTTTT,TRBD1,TRBJ1-4,TRBV11-1,NA
CSAREGVAGGDTEAFF,TGCAGTGCTAGAGAGGGGGTTGCCGGCGGGGACACTGAAGCTTTCTTT,NA,TRBJ1-1,TRBV20-1,NA
CATSSPESTGRDEQYF,TGTGCCACCAGCAGCCCCGAATCGACAGGGCGCGACGAGCAGTACTTC,TRBD1,TRBJ2-7,TRBV15,NA
CASSGESSNYGYTF,TGTGCCAGCAGTGGTGAGAGCTCTAACTATGGCTACACCTTC,NA,TRBJ1-2,TRBV2,few
CASSIVGGAAKNIQYF,TGTGCCAGTAGTATAGTCGGGGGCGCGGCCAAAAACATTCAGTACTTC,NA,TRBJ2-4,TRBV19,once
CASSHAGSYNSPLHF,TGCGCCAGCAGCCACGCAGGTTCCTATAATTCACCCCTCCACTTT,NA,TRBJ1-6,TRBV4-1,many
CASSLGSDNSPLHF,TGCGCCAGCAGCTTGGGATCGGACAATTCACCCCTCCACTTT,NA,TRBJ1-6,TRBV5-1,NA
CASSLDGGASTPLHF,TGTGCCAGCAGCTTAGACGGCGGCGCCTCGACTCCCCTCCACTTT,NA,TRBJ1-6,TRBV7-8,few
CASSRDSQDGYTF,TGCGCCAGCAGCCGGGACAGCCAAGATGGCTACACCTTC,TRBD1,TRBJ1-2,TRBV10-2,many
CASSLVSVNYGYTF,TGTGCCAGCAGCTTAGTATCGGTTAACTATGGCTACACCTTC,NA,TRBJ1-2,TRBV7-9,NA
CSARNPKEAFF,TGCAGTGCTAGAAATCCCAAGGAAGCTTTCTTT,NA,TRBJ1-1,TRBV20-1,medium-sized
CASSLWTVNQPQHF,TGTGCCAGCAGCCTTTGGACCGTGAATCAGCCCCAGCATTTT,NA,TRBJ1-5,TRBV7-2,many
CSAPGITFSRDYEQYF,TGCAGTGCTCCCGGGATCACCTTTAGCCGTGACTACGAGCAGTACTTC,NA,TRBJ2-7,TRBV20-1,many
CATSDLLGTGELFF,TGTGCCACCAGTGATTTACTCGGCACCGGGGAGCTGTTTTTT,NA,TRBJ2-2,TRBV24-1,many
CATSRDRVGGELFF,TGTGCCACCAGCAGAGATCGCGTTGGCGGGGAGCTGTTTTTT,NA,TRBJ2-2,TRBV15,NA
CASSGRASGGLDTQYF,TGTGCCAGCAGCGGCCGGGCTAGCGGGGGGTTGGATACGCAGTATTTT,TRBD2,TRBJ2-3,TRBV2,NA
CSVGTDSGYEQYF,TGCAGCGTTGGAACGGACAGCGGCTACGAGCAGTACTTC,NA,TRBJ2-7,TRBV29-1,NA
CASSNRQASYEQYF,TGCGCCAGCAGCAATCGACAGGCGTCCTACGAGCAGTACTTC,NA,TRBJ2-7,TRBV5-1,many